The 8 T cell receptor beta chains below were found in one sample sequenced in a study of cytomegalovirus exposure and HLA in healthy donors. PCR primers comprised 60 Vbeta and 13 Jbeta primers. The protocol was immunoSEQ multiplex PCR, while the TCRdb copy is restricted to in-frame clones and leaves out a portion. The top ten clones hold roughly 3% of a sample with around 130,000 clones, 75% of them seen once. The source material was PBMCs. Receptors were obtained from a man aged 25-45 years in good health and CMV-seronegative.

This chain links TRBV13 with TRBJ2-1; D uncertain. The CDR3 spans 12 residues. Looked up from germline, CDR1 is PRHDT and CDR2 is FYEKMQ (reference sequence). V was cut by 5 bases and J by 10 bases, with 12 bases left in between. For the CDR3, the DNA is TGTGCCAGCAGCCCCGGTAGTTTCGAGCAGTTCTTC. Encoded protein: CASSPGSFEQFF.

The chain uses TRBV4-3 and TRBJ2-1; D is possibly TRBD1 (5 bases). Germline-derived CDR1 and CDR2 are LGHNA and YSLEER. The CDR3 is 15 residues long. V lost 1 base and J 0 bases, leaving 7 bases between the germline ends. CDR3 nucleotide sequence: TGCGCCAGCAGCCAAGCCCAGGGCTCCTACAATGAGCAGTTCTTC. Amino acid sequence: CASSQAQGSYNEQFF.

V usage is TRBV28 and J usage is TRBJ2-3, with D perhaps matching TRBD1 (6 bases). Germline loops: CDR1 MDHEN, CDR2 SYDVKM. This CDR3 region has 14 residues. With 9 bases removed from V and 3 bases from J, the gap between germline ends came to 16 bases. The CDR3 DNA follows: TGTGCCAGTTGTAGAGGGACACATACAGATACGCAGTATTTT. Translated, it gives CASCRGTHTDTQYF.

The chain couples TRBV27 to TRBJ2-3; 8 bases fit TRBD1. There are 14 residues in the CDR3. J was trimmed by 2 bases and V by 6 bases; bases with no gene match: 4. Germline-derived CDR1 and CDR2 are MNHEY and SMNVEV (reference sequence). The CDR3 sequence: CASSGQGNTDTQYF. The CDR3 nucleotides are TGTGCCAGCAGCGGACAGGGAAACACAGATACGCAGTATTTT.

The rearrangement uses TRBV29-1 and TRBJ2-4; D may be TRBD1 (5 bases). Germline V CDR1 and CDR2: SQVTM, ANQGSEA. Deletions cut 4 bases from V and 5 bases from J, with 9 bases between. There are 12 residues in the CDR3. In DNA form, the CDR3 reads TGCAGCGTTGTGTCACAGGAAAACATTCAGTACTTC. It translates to CSVVSQENIQYF.

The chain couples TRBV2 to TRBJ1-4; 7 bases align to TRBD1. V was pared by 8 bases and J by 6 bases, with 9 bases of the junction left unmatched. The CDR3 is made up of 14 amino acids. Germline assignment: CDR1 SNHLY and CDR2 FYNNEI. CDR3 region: CASRRGTEDEKLFF. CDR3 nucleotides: TGTGCCAGCCGAAGGGGGACAGAAGATGAAAAACTGTTTTTT.

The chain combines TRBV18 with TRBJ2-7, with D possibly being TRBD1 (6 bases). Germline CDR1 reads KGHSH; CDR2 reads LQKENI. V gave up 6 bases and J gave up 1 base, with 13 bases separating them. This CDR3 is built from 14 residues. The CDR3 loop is CASSLQGSSYEQYF. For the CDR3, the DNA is TGTGCCAGCTCCCTGCAGGGGAGTTCCTACGAGCAGTACTTC.

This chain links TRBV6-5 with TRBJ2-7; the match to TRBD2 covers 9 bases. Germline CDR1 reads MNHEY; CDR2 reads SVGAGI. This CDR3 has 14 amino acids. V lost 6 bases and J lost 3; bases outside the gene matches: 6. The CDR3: CASSIMTSGYEQYF. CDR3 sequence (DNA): TGTGCCAGCAGCATTATGACTAGCGGCTACGAGCAGTACTTC.